This T cell receptor beta chain was found in a study of blood T cell repertoires in COVID-19. Repertoires were generated with immunoSEQ multiplex PCR, while TCRdb's copy carries only in-frame clones and drops some. This sample has about 240,000 clones, with about nine tenths found just once. V lost 4 bases, J lost 3 bases, and 12 bases lay in between. The V gene's germline CDR1 is SEHNR and CDR2 FQNEAQ (reference sequence). The CDR3 sequence is 14 residues long. The chain couples TRBV7-9 to TRBJ1-2; D possibly corresponds to TRBD1 (6 bases). The receptor was isolated from a man aged 60 to 69 who had recovered from COVID-19. The sample consisted of peripheral blood. CDR3 DNA: TGTGCCAGCAGCTCCACAGGGCTCGACTATGGCTACACCTTC. Its translation: CASSSTGLDYGYTF.